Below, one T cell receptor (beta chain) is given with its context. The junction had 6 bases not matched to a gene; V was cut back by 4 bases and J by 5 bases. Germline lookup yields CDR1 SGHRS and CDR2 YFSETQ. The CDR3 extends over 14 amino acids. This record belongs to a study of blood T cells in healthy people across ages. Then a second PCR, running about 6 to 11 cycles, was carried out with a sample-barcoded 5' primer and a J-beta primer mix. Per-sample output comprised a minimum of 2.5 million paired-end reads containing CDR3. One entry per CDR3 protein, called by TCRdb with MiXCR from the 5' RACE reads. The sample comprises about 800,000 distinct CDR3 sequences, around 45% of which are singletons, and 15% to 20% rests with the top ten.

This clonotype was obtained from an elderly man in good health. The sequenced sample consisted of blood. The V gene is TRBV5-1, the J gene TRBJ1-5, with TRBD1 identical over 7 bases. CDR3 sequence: CASSPGTADQPQHF. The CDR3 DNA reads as TGCGCCAGCAGCCCGGGGACAGCCGATCAGCCCCAGCATTTT. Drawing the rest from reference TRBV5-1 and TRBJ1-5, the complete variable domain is KAGVTQTPRYLIKTRGQQVTLSCSPISGHRSVSWYQQTPGQGLQFLFEYFSETQRNKGNFPGRFSGRQFSNSRSEMNVSTLELGDSALYLCASSPGTADQPQHFGDGTRLSIL.